What follows describes a single T cell receptor (beta chain). Trimming removed 4 bases from V and 3 bases from J; junction bases left unmatched: 13. CDR1 is SEHNR, CDR2 FQNEAQ, per germline (reference sequence). The CDR3 is 18 residues long. The sample originates from a study of blood T cell repertoires in COVID-19. Data came from immunoSEQ multiplex PCR; TCRdb stores just in-frame clones and leaves some out. The data show fewer than 250,000 clones, just over 85% seen once. The chain employs TRBV7-9 and TRBJ1-5, with 9 bases fitting TRBD1. Sequencing used peripheral blood. This receptor was identified in a man aged 45-60 years with COVID-19, enrolled during active disease. The CDR3 protein is CASSSSNPGQGINQPQHF. In DNA form, the CDR3 reads TGTGCCAGCAGCTCATCCAACCCGGGACAGGGTATCAATCAGCCCCAGCATTTT.